These T cell receptor beta chains were read from a single sample in a study of OX40 agonist ivuxolimab in advanced cancers. The data were produced by immunoSEQ multiplex PCR, yet TCRdb's version contains in-frame clones alone and is incomplete. The table has 75,000 to 100,000 clones, around 87% seen once. Material: CD4+ or CD8+ T cells sorted from blood, obtained in a trial of the OX40 agonist ivuxolimab. The source is an adult with an advanced solid tumor such as melanoma, head and neck, liver or kidney cancer. Each CDR3 is given with its conserved first and last residue. A D gene is named only where the DNA matches it firmly. Not all rows give a size; the values are once, few, many and, for expanded clones, a class.

d_call,v_call,clone_size,j_call,cdr3_nt,cdr3_aa
TRBD1,TRBV28,NA,TRBJ2-7,TGTGCCAGCAGTACCCGGACAGGGGCCTACGAGCAGTACTTC,CASSTRTGAYEQYF
TRBD2,TRBV5-1,NA,TRBJ2-1,TGCGCCAGCAGTAGCGGGAGTGTTACATCTTACAATGAGCAGTTCTTC,CASSSGSVTSYNEQFF
TRBD2,TRBV18,NA,TRBJ2-7,TGTGCCAGCTCCCCATCGACTAGCGGGGACTACGAGCAGTACTTC,CASSPSTSGDYEQYF
TRBD2,TRBV19,NA,TRBJ2-7,TGTGCCAGTAGTATTGCGCGGGAGACTGATCAGTACTTC,CASSIARETDQYF
TRBD2,TRBV5-4,NA,TRBJ2-3,TGTGCCAGCAGCGAGACTAGCGGGACTAGCACAGATACGCAGTATTTT,CASSETSGTSTDTQYF
TRBD2,TRBV6-7,NA,TRBJ2-3,TGTGCCAGCAGTTACGACGGGACTAGCGGGAGTAACTGTACAGATACGCAGTATTTT,CASSYDGTSGSNCTDTQYF
NA,TRBV23-1,NA,TRBJ2-7,TGCGCCAGCATTCAGGAATACGAGCAGTACTTC,CASIQEYEQYF
NA,TRBV9,NA,TRBJ2-3,TGTGCCAGCAGCCCTGGGCTAGCGGATACGCAGTATTTT,CASSPGLADTQYF
TRBD1,TRBV27,once,TRBJ2-1,TGTGCCAGCAGTACTCGACAGGGTTTTTCCTACAATGAGCAGTTCTTC,CASSTRQGFSYNEQFF
NA,TRBV9,NA,TRBJ1-3,TGTGCCAGCAGCGCCCTTTTCAGGGGATCCCTAGGCTCTGGAAACACCATATATTTT,CASSALFRGSLGSGNTIYF
NA,TRBV19,NA,TRBJ1-3,TGTGCCAGTAGTTCGGGCCTTGGAAACACCATATATTTT,CASSSGLGNTIYF
TRBD1,TRBV18,NA,TRBJ2-1,TGTGCCAGCTCACCACGGACAGGGGGATCGGGTGAGCAGTTCTTC,CASSPRTGGSGEQFF
NA,TRBV11-2,NA,TRBJ1-1,TGTGCCAGCAGCTTACACGCTATGAACACTGAAGCTTTCTTT,CASSLHAMNTEAFF
NA,TRBV5-1,NA,TRBJ2-7,TGCGCCAGCAGTAGAATTGGGGTTTCCTACGAGCAGTACTTC,CASSRIGVSYEQYF
NA,TRBV7-2,NA,TRBJ1-3,TGTGCCAGCAGCTTAACAGCCGGGGCTGGAAACACCATATATTTT,CASSLTAGAGNTIYF
TRBD2,TRBV9,NA,TRBJ2-1,TGTGCCAGCAGCTCCCGACAGGGACTCCCCGGTAGCGGGAGGCGCGATGAGCAGTTCTTC,CASSSRQGLPGSGRRDEQFF
NA,TRBV30,NA,TRBJ1-6,TGTGCCTGGAGTGTGAGCTCGTCTTCACCCCTCCACTTT,CAWSVSSSSPLHF
TRBD2,TRBV7-6,NA,TRBJ2-7,TGTGCCAGCAGCTTAGGTTCGGGAGGCGAGCAGTACTTC,CASSLGSGGEQYF
TRBD2,TRBV5-5,NA,TRBJ2-2,TGTGCCAGCAGCCCTTGGACTAGCGGCACCGGGGAGCTGTTTTTT,CASSPWTSGTGELFF
NA,TRBV5-1,NA,TRBJ2-7,TGCGCCAGCAGTTTTCGACCGGGGGCAGAGCAGTACTTC,CASSFRPGAEQYF
TRBD1,TRBV6-5,NA,TRBJ1-6,TGTGCCAGCAAAGAGGACAGGGGACGGGTTTCACCCCTCCACTTT,CASKEDRGRVSPLHF
TRBD2,TRBV7-3,NA,TRBJ2-1,TGTGCCAGCAGCCCGGGACTAGCGGGAGGACTTCAGTTCTTC,CASSPGLAGGLQFF
TRBD1,TRBV30,NA,TRBJ2-4,TGTGCCTGGAGGGGACAGTTAATTCAGTACTTC,CAWRGQLIQYF
NA,TRBV30,NA,TRBJ1-1,TGTGCCTGGAGTTACGAGATGAACACTGAAGCTTTCTTT,CAWSYEMNTEAFF
NA,TRBV18,NA,TRBJ2-7,TGTGCCAGCTCACCACCGGGACGCGTGGTCCCCTACGAGCAGTACTTC,CASSPPGRVVPYEQYF
TRBD1,TRBV9,NA,TRBJ1-4,TGTGCCAGCAGCCCAGGGACAGCTAATGAAAAACTGTTTTTT,CASSPGTANEKLFF
TRBD1,TRBV7-3,few,TRBJ1-1,TGTGCCAGCAGCGTAGGGACAGACACTGAAGCTTTCTTT,CASSVGTDTEAFF
TRBD1,TRBV5-1,NA,TRBJ1-5,TGCGCCAGCAGACGGGACAGGGAGAGAACCCAGCATTTT,CASRRDRERTQHF